Sequencing of this T cell receptor beta chain was carried out in a study of cytomegalovirus exposure and HLA in healthy donors (TCRdb year 2017). In terms of the full investigation: According to an earlier analysis of several hundred of the donors, about 179 million T cells yielded some 110 million unique TCR beta sequences and approximately 280 Gb of sequence data. Roughly 290 gigabases of sequencing data and approximately 92 million unique TCR sequences made up an early release that covered about 640 HLA-typed donors. Of the 398 genotyped donors, approximately 80% were placed in the genetic ancestry cluster associated with self-reported Caucasian donors. The study aimed to test whether cataloging public T cell receptors could reveal signatures of past pathogen exposure. The study profiled the T cell repertoires of 550 to 700 subjects by immunosequencing and related them to cytomegalovirus serostatus. Along with the roughly 670-subject first cohort, a separate validation cohort of over 90 different subjects was used. To predict cytomegalovirus infection status, the study brought together high-throughput TCR immunosequencing, statistical association of individual TCRs with disease status, and machine learning. A later analysis re-examined previously published TCR beta repertoires from about 700 donors and added high-resolution HLA genotyping to investigate patterns of TCR occurrence. Rather than drawing on any new phenotypic data, the later analysis identified candidate immune exposures from TCR beta sequences and the way those sequences occurred across donors. To decide whether each TCR beta V gene segment behaved as functional or pseudogenic, an earlier analysis of nearly 600 of the donors relied on high-throughput TCR beta sequencing. Alongside the repertoire data, information on donor age, sex, ethnicity and CMV serostatus was compiled. A later genetic analysis used genome-wide SNP genotypes for about three fifths of the 666 donors, treating that subset as a discovery cohort. All discovery cohort repertoires had been generated on a single sequencing platform. HLA typing included class I and class II loci at four-digit resolution. The number of donors typed differed by locus, with roughly 629-640 for A, B, C, DRB1 and DQB1, around 500 for DQA1, under 610 for DPA1, and approximately 470 for DPB1. About five DR-DQ haplotypes were handled as single units for association and clustering, since linkage in the cohort was strong. Across under 500 genotyped donors of the cohort, an average of about 240,000 unique TCR beta nucleotide sequences per donor were sequenced, and roughly 20% of those sequences were non-productive. Beyond this particular receptor, the publication reports: Sequencing depth was assumed to be roughly uniform across donors in the presence/absence analyses, though that assumption may not hold. In a later genetic analysis, a missense DCLRE1C variant was associated with V-gene and J-gene trimming of TCR beta chains, and the association was replicated in an independent cohort. A later analysis found that TCR association rates varied across HLA loci, with DRB1 alleles showing the most associated TCRs and HLA-C alleles the fewest. According to a later analysis, parvovirus B19, influenza, CMV and Epstein-Barr virus appeared linked to several top co-occurrence clusters. In vitro tests confirmed that a few of the cytomegalovirus-associated TCR beta chains recognize cytomegalovirus antigens. According to a later genetic analysis, donors in an Asian-associated ancestry cluster had fewer N-insertions in productive TCRs than the approximately 690-donor mean. The classifier was reported to diagnose cytomegalovirus status with high specificity and sensitivity in both the original cohort and the validation cohort. Because counts were too low, about 18 rarely observed V segments, including chromosome 9 orphons, were excluded from the earlier analysis of a few hundred of the donors. Assigning TCR associations to individual alleles was difficult when HLA alleles, especially DR and DQ, strongly co-occurred. Some IMGT-functional V segments, including TRBV6-2 and TRBV6-3, could not be distinguished by the 87-base-pair reads and were therefore excluded. For the cohort, immune exposure information was limited to CMV serostatus. In a later analysis, 16,951 TCR beta sequences were associated with specific HLA alleles at a false discovery rate of 0.05. Because HLA typing was unavailable for some donors at each locus, only the typed subset was used in association tests. A further reported finding was that TCR beta sequences accurately predicted the HLA-A and HLA-B alleles for most subjects in the first cohort. While some public TCRs were present in many individuals, most TCR sequences turned up only very rarely across donors. In a later analysis, HLA-associated TCR beta chains were found to be more clonally expanded and to have lower generation probabilities than equally common non-associated chains. A cluster of highly shared sequence variants was judged likely to represent a technical artifact of the sequencing pipeline. The study listed approximately 150 TCR beta chains as associated with cytomegalovirus. A later analysis found that most CMV-associated TCR beta chains appeared HLA-restricted, with HLA associations seemingly driven largely by CMV exposure. In an earlier analysis of under 600 of the donors, most TCR beta V segments were observed in productive rearrangements about 90% or about 30% of the time, broadly matching IMGT annotations. Only TCR beta chains were sequenced in this cohort, and the absence of alpha or paired-chain data limited detectable features. Correlated functional status among segregating V segments might be attributable to linkage disequilibrium, but an unknown experimental factor could not be ruled out. The authors suggested that the approach could potentially be extended to other disease states and immunological phenotypes.

Receptor libraries were prepared by the immunoSEQ multiplex PCR assay. For the multiplex PCR, a mixture combining 60 forward primers for TCR Vbeta segments and 13 reverse primers for TCR Jbeta segments was used. The CDR3 region of rearranged TCR beta genes was amplified from genomic DNA by a multiplex PCR assay. The Illumina HiSeq System was used to sequence the amplified TCR beta libraries as 87-base-pair reads. Per the source publication's procedure: In a later analysis, 70 million to 95 million unique TCR beta chains were counted across the approximately 620 repertoires, and approximately 11 million of these chains were shared by at least two donors. Raw reads were error-corrected and collapsed into unique sequences with a nearest-neighbor algorithm that merged closely related sequences to remove PCR and sequencing errors. CDR3 sequences were aligned to IMGT reference sequences to assign V, D and J gene segments. For a sequence to be retained, a match of at least six nucleotides to both a V gene segment and a J gene segment was required. Rearrangements were called productive when the CDR3 lacked stop codons and stayed in frame with V and J; all others were non-productive. Following IMGT convention, CDR3 was defined as the stretch from the second conserved V-encoded cysteine up to the conserved J-encoded phenylalanine. In an earlier analysis of roughly 610 of the donors, sequences lacking an unambiguous match to a single V gene segment were excluded. In an earlier analysis of roughly 500 of the donors, V segments were called functional above 56.7% productive rearrangements and were called segregating when the between-donor standard deviation exceeded 5%. To diagnose cytomegalovirus status from the catalog of TCR beta chain sequences, a statistical classification framework was built. V and J gene assignment, in a later analysis, came from comparing TCR nucleotide sequences with IMGT/GENE-DB human TR gene sequences. A later analysis assigned CDR3 sequences and most-parsimonious VDJ recombination scenarios with the TCRdist pipeline. In a later analysis, each TCR beta chain was defined by its CDR3 amino acid sequence together with its V-gene family, and reads lacking a unique V-gene family were excluded. As a way to deal with suspected cross-contamination and a sequencing artifact, a later analysis dropped hundreds of nucleotide sequences that were highly shared and had low generation probability. A later analysis calculated a clonal expansion index for each public chain from normalized within-repertoire ranks of inferred template counts. In a later analysis, generation probabilities were computed with a VDJ recombination model fitted to out-of-frame rearrangements, and the resulting probabilities were checked against IGoR. In a later analysis, TCR-TCR, TCR-HLA and TCR-CMV co-occurrence was scored with hypergeometric tests, and a repertoire-size bias correction was applied to TCR pairs. In a later analysis, false discovery rates were estimated by permuting HLA or CMV assignments 20 times. A later analysis grouped co-occurring TCRs with DBSCAN, adding TCRdist sequence similarity when clustering within HLA-allele-positive subsets. Repertoires with fewer than 30,000 or more than 120,000 public chains, plus five repertoires with anomalous nucleotide sharing, were excluded from co-occurrence clustering. The source is immuneACCESS, and TCRdb retained only in-frame sequences with V and J called. Part of the clones is not carried over; for the studies checked, unresolved V genes explain less than half of this, and the remainder is unexplained. Clonal size and the V and J genes are those of that table, whereas D and trimming came from the DNA. In this sample the table shows around 140,000 clones, 75% to 85% of which occur a single time. The ten largest clones capture roughly 4.8% of the sample.

Remarks on this clone: The clone's antigen remains unknown. Base qualities are missing; no much larger clone stands one base away.

The cohort consisted of 600 or so healthy bone marrow donors. Cohort members were all nominally healthy when sampled, although unrecorded immune exposures were likely present. The donor tested CMV seronegative and was one of the 352 seronegative cohort members. Every donor gave a peripheral blood sample, and the peripheral blood mononuclear cells from that sample were used for TCR beta sequencing. The Qiagen DNeasy Blood Extraction Kit was used to extract genomic DNA from the blood cell samples. Taken from the germline V gene, the CDR1 and CDR2 loops are SGDLS and YYNGEE. The CDR3, from cysteine to phenylalanine, totals 12 residues. The entry retains the CDR3 DNA only, 36 bases that are in frame from base 1. Trimming removed 3 bases from V and 12 bases from J, leaving 15 bases between the germline ends.

What was sequenced was PBMCs. The clonotype was recovered from a man aged 35 to 55 in good health and CMV-seronegative. The sequence links TRBV9 to TRBJ1-1; the D gene lacks a confident call. The CDR3 protein is CASSGIRGMTFF. The sequenced DNA: TGTGCCAGCAGCGGAATAAGAGGTATGACTTTCTTT.